This T cell receptor beta chain is drawn from a study of human T cells and chemical hapten exposure. In the study overall: The study traced per-sample TCR yield variation mainly to small differences in pooled library volumes. Findings and limits, study-wide: No alteration of TCRs above 1 in 1000 frequency was seen with DPC sensitization.

Individual cDNA molecules had unique molecular identifiers attached to them by the library. Under the authors' procedure: From around 25,000 to 690,000 TCRs were found per sample, with a median of 95,638. TCRdb itself ran the RACE reads through MiXCR, one entry per CDR3 protein. The authors' filters were not applied to this entry. Among fewer than 50,000 distinct CDR3 sequences, about 3.7% were seen once, and the ten largest hold about 6%. As for time point: healthy volunteer bleed at 6 weeks. The total RNA was obtained from whole blood that was not fractionated. This clonotype was counted many times. What it recognizes is unknown. Germline V gene data show CDR1 as MGHDK and CDR2 as SYGVNS. This CDR3 spans 15 amino acids. The ends were cut back, 6 bases at V and 7 bases at J, with 19 bases in the middle.

The source of this sequence is a human donor in good health. Some clones in this sample may be carry-over from other donors' samples. Sequenced material: whole blood. V gene TRBV25-1 combines with J gene TRBJ2-1, with D maybe TRBD1 (6 bases). In DNA form, the CDR3 reads TGTGCCAGCAGAGGACGGTTCCCTCAGGGGAATGAGCAGTTCTTC. This codes for CASRGRFPQGNEQFF.